Below are 16 T cell receptor beta chains sequenced from a single sample in a study of blood T cell repertoires in COVID-19. Sequencing was performed with immunoSEQ multiplex PCR; in TCRdb, only in-frame clones are kept and a portion is missing. The sample carries approximately 81,000 clones, about nine tenths recorded once. The sequenced sample consisted of peripheral blood. These receptors all stem from a woman between 45 and 60 years old in a cohort sampled during active COVID-19.

The V gene is TRBV4-2, the J gene TRBJ2-7; the match to TRBD1 covers 10 bases. J gave up 0 bases and V 3 bases, and 2 bases lay outside the gene matches. The CDR3 length is 15 residues. Germline V gene lookup returns CDR1 LGHNA and CDR2 YNFKEQ. CDR3 sequence reads: CASSQDRGFSYEQYF. In DNA form, the CDR3 reads TGTGCCAGCAGCCAGGACAGGGGGTTCTCCTACGAGCAGTACTTC.

The V gene is TRBV27, the J gene TRBJ2-3; D uncertain. The CDR3 has 9 residues. The V and J ends lost 9 bases and 8 bases respectively, with 6 bases between them. Germline CDR1 and CDR2: MNHEY and SMNVEV (reference sequence). This CDR3 reads CASRLTQYF. CDR3 coding DNA: TGTGCCAGTCGACTTACGCAGTATTTT.

This sequence joins TRBV28 and TRBJ2-3, with 8 positions matching TRBD2. Per the germline V gene, CDR1 is MDHEN and CDR2 is SYDVKM. V lost 6 bases and J lost 5; bases outside the gene matches: 10. The CDR3 is 15 amino acids. DNA for the CDR3: TGTGCCAGCAGCCCCCCGGCGGGAGGTTTAGATACGCAGTATTTT. It translates to CASSPPAGGLDTQYF.

The count of this clone is one. The sample holds other DNA sequences that translate to the same CDR3. The genes are TRBV9 and TRBJ2-1, with D perhaps matching TRBD1 (6 bases). The CDR3 sequence is 15 residues long. Trimming cost V 0 bases and J 1 base, with 8 bases left between them. CDR1 SGDLS and CDR2 YYNGEE come from the germline V gene. CDR3 in DNA: TGTGCCAGCAGCGTAGGGCAGGGGTCCTACAATGAGCAGTTCTTC. As protein: CASSVGQGSYNEQFF.

This clone was seen a single time. The CDR3: CASSLGTGNEKLFF. As DNA, the CDR3 is TGCGCCAGCAGCCTCGGGACAGGCAATGAAAAACTGTTTTTT. J is TRBJ1-4 and V is TRBV5-1; TRBD1 aligns across 8 bases. Per germline, CDR1 SGHRS and CDR2 YFSETQ. V shed 4 bases and J 5 bases; nucleotides not matched to a gene: 4. The CDR3 contains 14 residues.

This chain joins TRBV12-3 or TRBV12-4 and TRBJ1-2; 7 positions match TRBD1. Trimming removed 7 bases from V and 4 bases from J; junction bases left unmatched: 6. The CDR3 has 13 amino acids. CDR3 DNA sequence: TGTGCCAGCAACCGGGCAGGGGGCTATGGCTACACCTTC. Protein: CASNRAGGYGYTF.

The chain is built from TRBV7-8 and TRBJ1-5, with TRBD1 identical over 11 bases. The CDR3 spans 18 residues. V lost 5 bases, J lost 4 bases, and 13 bases stayed unmatched. CDR1 is SGHVS, CDR2 FQNEAQ, per germline. CDR3 sequence (DNA): TGTGCCAGCAGCAGTGGGACAGGGGGTATTGTGAGGAATCAGCCCCAGCATTTT. Translated: CASSSGTGGIVRNQPQHF.

The chain links TRBV7-9 to TRBJ2-1; possible D gene TRBD1, 5 bases. In germline, CDR1 is SEHNR, CDR2 FQNEAQ (reference sequence). The V end lost 5 bases, the J end lost 5 bases, and 28 bases lay between the germline ends. The length of the CDR3 is 19 residues. CDR3 protein: CASSPLVGPWGSKNNEQFF. CDR3 DNA: TGTGCCAGCAGCCCATTGGTGGGGCCTTGGGGATCAAAAAACAATGAGCAGTTCTTC. Filled out from reference TRBV7-9 and TRBJ2-1, the complete variable domain reads DTGVSQNPRHKITKRGQNVTFRCDPISEHNRLYWYRQTLGQGPEFLTYFQNEAQLEKSRLLSDRFSAERPKGSFSTLEIQRTEQGDSAMYLCASSPLVGPWGSKNNEQFFGPGTRLTVL.

This clone occurred once. The chain couples TRBV19 to TRBJ1-4; D is undetermined. Between the trimmed V and J ends, which lost 5 bases and 4 bases, there was a span of 14 bases. The germline V gene encodes CDR1 LNHDA and CDR2 SQIVND (reference sequence). The CDR3 is 15 residues long. The CDR3 coding sequence is TGTGCCAGTAGTCCCTTGGGGAGGGTTAATGAAAAACTGTTTTTT. Protein product: CASSPLGRVNEKLFF.

This clone came up once. CDR3 sequence (DNA): TGTGCCAGCAGTCAACAGGGTTACTATGGCTACACCTTC. Translated: CASSQQGYYGYTF. V usage is TRBV12-3 or TRBV12-4 and J usage is TRBJ1-2, with D perhaps TRBD1 (6 bases). This CDR3 has 13 amino acids. Trimming left V 5 bases short and J 3 bases short, with 10 bases between.

V is TRBV10-3 and J is TRBJ2-5; the match to TRBD2 covers 14 bases. V was pared by 0 bases and J by 3 bases, with 6 bases of the junction left unmatched. Germline V gene lookup returns CDR1 ENHRY and CDR2 SYGVKD. The CDR3 sequence is 18 residues long. The CDR3 nucleotides read TGTGCCATCAGTGAGTCAGGGACTAGCGGGAGAGAAAAAGAGACCCAGTACTTC. It encodes CAISESGTSGREKETQYF.

CDR3 sequence reads: CASSQPGTGGTEAFF. CDR3 nucleotides: TGCGCCAGCAGCCAACCCGGGACAGGGGGCACTGAAGCTTTCTTT. The genes are TRBV4-1 and TRBJ1-1; TRBD1 aligns across 11 bases. J gave up 4 bases and V 2 bases, and 3 bases lay outside the gene matches. Germline lookup yields CDR1 MGHRA and CDR2 YSYEKL. The CDR3 has 15 residues.

In nucleotides, the CDR3 is TGCGCCAGCAGCCAAGGAGAGCGGGCGAACACTGAAGCTTTCTTT. It translates to CASSQGERANTEAFF. The chain recombines TRBV4-1 with TRBJ1-1; D not resolved. The V end was cut by 1 base, the J end by 1 base, with 10 bases between. There are 15 residues in the CDR3. Germline values: CDR1 MGHRA, CDR2 YSYEKL.

The rearrangement joins TRBV12-3 or TRBV12-4 to TRBJ2-3; D uncertain. CDR3 length equals 11 residues. V lost 3 bases and J lost 5, with 3 bases in between. Written as DNA, the CDR3 is TGTGCCAGCAGTTTCCGAGATACGCAGTATTTT. Encoded protein: CASSFRDTQYF.

The chain has TRBV10-1 and TRBJ2-3; 9 positions match TRBD2. After removal of 2 bases from V and 1 base from J, the junction contained 1 base not matched to a gene. CDR3 length equals 15 residues. Germline CDR1 WNHNN, CDR2 SYGVQD (reference sequence). The CDR3 here is CASSEVAGGTDTQYF. The CDR3 DNA sequence: TGCGCCAGCAGTGAGGTAGCGGGAGGCACAGATACGCAGTATTTT.

This clone was recorded once. The chain has TRBV6-5 and TRBJ2-5; 9 nucleotides align to TRBD1. The CDR3 length is 14 residues. Germline loops: CDR1 MNHEY, CDR2 SVGAGI. With V trimmed by 6 bases and J by 6 bases, 8 bases remained unmatched. CDR3 residues: CASRTTGGAKTQYF. CDR3 bases: TGTGCCAGCAGAACTACAGGGGGCGCGAAGACCCAGTACTTC.